These 28 T cell receptor beta chains share one sample of origin, sequenced in a study of cytomegalovirus exposure and HLA in healthy donors. The PCR contained 60 Vbeta and 13 Jbeta primers. Sequencing was performed with immunoSEQ multiplex PCR; in TCRdb, only in-frame clones are kept and a portion is missing. This table holds under 85,000 clones, 74% found once. The sample comprised PBMCs. All receptors derive from a woman aged 25 to 45 in good health and CMV-seropositive.

The chain carries TRBV6-1 and TRBJ2-2, with TRBD2 matching over 13 bases. CDR3 size: 16 residues. Trimming removed 4 bases from V and 7 bases from J; junction bases left unmatched: 6. CDR1 and CDR2 (germline): MNHNS, SASEGT. The CDR3 sequence: CASSALAGGPVGELFF. CDR3 coding DNA: TGTGCCAGCAGTGCACTAGCGGGAGGGCCGGTCGGGGAGCTGTTTTTT.

V usage is TRBV16 and J usage is TRBJ1-5; perhaps TRBD1 as D (5 bases). In germline, CDR1 is KGHSY, CDR2 FQNENV. V gave up 0 bases and J gave up 3 bases, with 9 bases separating them. This CDR3 is built from 15 residues. The CDR3 sequence: CASSQSGQVNQPQHF. CDR3 bases: TGTGCCAGCAGCCAATCGGGGCAGGTCAATCAGCCCCAGCATTTT.

DNA for the CDR3: TGCGCCAGCAGCTTGGATCCAGGGGGTGTCACTGAAGCTTTCTTT. Protein sequence: CASSLDPGGVTEAFF. This chain connects TRBV5-1 to TRBJ1-1, with 7 positions matching TRBD1. The CDR3 covers 15 residues. The J segment lost 4 bases and the V segment lost 0 bases, leaving 6 bases of the junction unmatched. Per the germline V gene, CDR1 is SGHRS and CDR2 is YFSETQ.

V gene TRBV28 combines with J gene TRBJ2-5; tentatively, D is TRBD2 (5 bases). V was clipped by 5 bases and J by 4 bases, with 8 bases between them. CDR1 is MDHEN, CDR2 SYDVKM, per germline. The CDR3 spans 12 residues. The CDR3 sequence is CASSSRGETQYF. For the CDR3, the DNA is TGTGCCAGCAGTAGCCGGGGAGAGACCCAGTACTTC.

This clone was seen only once. The chain has TRBV5-1 and TRBJ1-5, with a possible D match to TRBD1 (6 bases). The CDR3 runs to 14 residues. V lost 2 bases, J lost 4 bases, and 10 bases lay in between. Germline values: CDR1 SGHRS, CDR2 YFSETQ. The CDR3 DNA reads as TGCGCCAGCAGCTTTACAGGGCTTAATCAGCCCCAGCATTTT. Amino acids: CASSFTGLNQPQHF.

V and J are TRBV7-8 and TRBJ1-1; possible D gene TRBD1, 5 bases. Trimming shortened V by 5 bases and J by 1 base, and 14 bases separated the two germline ends. The CDR3 is 15 residues long. CDR1 is SGHVS, CDR2 FQNEAQ, per germline. DNA for the CDR3: TGTGCCAGCAGCCCAAGGGCTAGGGGGAACACTGAAGCTTTCTTT. Translation: CASSPRARGNTEAFF.

Only a few counts were recorded for this clone. The sample has other DNA sequences that encode this CDR3 too. This chain joins TRBV5-1 and TRBJ1-2; 9 bases fit TRBD1. The CDR3 spans 12 residues. In germline, CDR1 is SGHRS, CDR2 YFSETQ. After removal of 4 bases from V and 8 bases from J, the junction contained 3 bases not matched to a gene. CDR3 sequence (DNA): TGCGCCAGCAGCCTGACAGGGGGAGGCTACACCTTC. It yields the protein CASSLTGGGYTF.

CDR3 protein: CASSVGHRMNTEAFF. CDR3 DNA: TGTGCCAGCAGCGTAGGACATAGAATGAACACTGAAGCTTTCTTT. This sequence joins TRBV9 and TRBJ1-1, with D unclear. From germline, CDR1 is SGDLS and CDR2 YYNGEE. Trimming pared 0 bases from V and 0 bases from J, leaving 9 bases between. The CDR3 has 15 residues. Drawing the rest from reference TRBV9 and TRBJ1-1, the complete variable domain is DSGVTQTPKHLITATGQRVTLRCSPRSGDLSVYWYQQSLDQGLQFLIQYYNGEERAKGNILERFSAQQFPDLHSELNLSSLELGDSALYFCASSVGHRMNTEAFFGQGTRLTVV.

This clone was found once. This chain uses TRBV7-2 with TRBJ1-1; tentative D call: TRBD1 (6 bases). The germline gives CDR1 SGHTA, CDR2 FQGNSA. Trimming pared 4 bases from V and 1 base from J, leaving 10 bases between. The CDR3 extends over 14 amino acids. The CDR3 region is CASSSLQGNTEAFF. CDR3 coding DNA: TGTGCCAGCAGCTCATTACAGGGGAACACTGAAGCTTTCTTT.

This clone has a single count. This chain connects TRBV28 to TRBJ2-2, with D tentatively TRBD1 (5 bases). Germline lookup yields CDR1 MDHEN and CDR2 SYDVKM. The V end was cut by 2 bases, the J end by 7 bases, with 8 bases between. The CDR3 consists of 13 residues. Here the CDR3 reads CASSLQGYGELFF. As DNA, the CDR3 is TGTGCCAGCAGTTTACAGGGCTACGGGGAGCTGTTTTTT.

This chain links TRBV10-3 with TRBJ2-7; D might be TRBD2 (6 bases). Trimming cost V 1 base and J 6 bases, with 13 bases left between them. Germline CDR1 ENHRY, CDR2 SYGVKD. The CDR3 is made up of 14 amino acids. The CDR3 DNA reads as TGTGCCATCAGTGAGTGGACTACCTCTGGCGAGCAGTACTTC. This translates into CAISEWTTSGEQYF.

The chain is built from TRBV28 and TRBJ2-2; D is perhaps TRBD1 (6 bases). The CDR3 contains 14 residues. The germline V gene has CDR1 MDHEN and CDR2 SYDVKM. V was shortened by 11 bases and J by 2 bases, with 15 bases between the two germline ends. The DNA of the CDR3 is TGTGCCTTATGGGGACATCTTAACACCGGGGAGCTGTTTTTT. Translating it yields CALWGHLNTGELFF.

This clone turned up a few times. The rearrangement links TRBV4-1 to TRBJ2-7, with 11 bases fitting TRBD2. Germline V gives CDR1 MGHRA, CDR2 YSYEKL. The CDR3 is made up of 15 amino acids. V lost 3 bases and J lost 3; bases outside the gene matches: 4. CDR3 in DNA: TGCGCCAGCAGCCAGACTAGCGGGACCCACTACGAGCAGTACTTC. It specifies CASSQTSGTHYEQYF.

V usage is TRBV9 and J usage is TRBJ2-2; D unresolved. Germline V CDR1 and CDR2: SGDLS, YYNGEE. The CDR3 is made up of 16 amino acids. Trimming cost V 0 bases and J 2 bases, with 11 bases left between them. The CDR3 here is CASSVAVRSNTGELFF. The CDR3 nucleotides read TGTGCCAGCAGCGTAGCTGTGAGGTCTAACACCGGGGAGCTGTTTTTT.

This sequence joins TRBV7-2 and TRBJ1-2, with 7 bases fitting TRBD1. With V trimmed by 1 base and J by 2 bases, 1 base remained unmatched. The CDR3 spans 14 residues. The germline CDR1 and CDR2 sequences are SGHTA and FQGNSA. CDR3 sequence: CASSLETGNYGYTF. The DNA of the CDR3 is TGTGCCAGCAGCTTAGAGACAGGGAACTATGGCTACACCTTC.

This chain connects TRBV4-2 to TRBJ2-6, with D maybe TRBD1 (5 bases). Deletions cut 1 base from V and 0 bases from J, with 13 bases between. The CDR3 is 18 residues long. Germline V CDR1 and CDR2: LGHNA, YNFKEQ. CDR3 nucleotides: TGTGCCAGCAGCCAAGCTGGCAGGGCCTACTCTGGGGCCAACGTCCTGACTTTC. It encodes CASSQAGRAYSGANVLTF.

This clone has just a few counts. This sequence joins TRBV27 and TRBJ2-1; D gene unclear. Germline CDR1 and CDR2: MNHEY and SMNVEV (reference sequence). The CDR3 spans 13 residues. V was trimmed by 6 bases and J by 5 bases, leaving 11 bases between them. In DNA form, the CDR3 reads TGTGCCAGCAGCCCTATCCCCCACAATGAGCAGTTCTTC. Protein: CASSPIPHNEQFF.

The chain has TRBV7-2 and TRBJ1-5, with a possible D match to TRBD1 (6 bases). Germline values: CDR1 SGHTA, CDR2 FQGNSA. V lost 5 bases and J lost 6, with 14 bases in between. The CDR3 runs 14 residues. The CDR3 is CASSPTGKRQPQHF. DNA of the CDR3: TGTGCCAGCAGCCCCACAGGGAAGCGTCAGCCCCAGCATTTT.

This clone was observed once. The chain employs TRBV6-6 and TRBJ1-2; weak D call: TRBD1 (5 bases). This CDR3 is 14 amino acids long. Trimming shortened V by 5 bases and J by 4 bases, and 14 bases separated the two germline ends. From germline, CDR1 is MNHNY and CDR2 SVGAGI (reference sequence). The chain's CDR3 is CASSRGEGAYGYTF. In DNA form, the CDR3 reads TGTGCCAGCAGTCGCGGTGAAGGGGCCTATGGCTACACCTTC.

This rearrangement joins TRBV7-6 to TRBJ2-1; 8 nucleotides agree with TRBD2. V lost 1 base and J lost 8; bases outside the gene matches: 10. This CDR3 contains 16 residues. CDR1 is SGHVS and CDR2 is FNYEAQ in the germline V gene. The CDR3 protein is CASSLVGGLAFDEQFF. In DNA form, the CDR3 reads TGTGCCAGCAGCTTAGTAGGCGGACTAGCCTTCGATGAGCAGTTCTTC.

This clone was detected a few times. This chain connects TRBV18 to TRBJ2-1, with a possible D match to TRBD2 (6 bases). The CDR3 is 15 residues long. Germline V gene sequence: CDR1 KGHSH, CDR2 LQKENI. Trimming took off 6 bases at V and 2 bases at J, with 14 bases between the two ends. The CDR3 loop is CASSAAGRAYNEQFF. CDR3 coding DNA: TGTGCCAGCTCCGCTGCCGGGAGAGCCTACAATGAGCAGTTCTTC.

This sequence joins TRBV28 and TRBJ2-3; D perhaps matches TRBD2 (5 bases). Germline V gene sequence: CDR1 MDHEN, CDR2 SYDVKM. The V end lost 5 bases, the J end lost 14 bases, and 17 bases lay between the germline ends. This CDR3 comprises 12 residues. CDR3 amino acids: CASSPPGLQLYF. CDR3 bases: TGTGCCAGCAGTCCACCGGGATTGCAATTGTATTTT.

This rearrangement joins TRBV10-1 to TRBJ1-4, with D perhaps matching TRBD1 (6 bases). Trimming removed 0 bases at V and 8 bases at J, with 16 bases between. CDR1 and CDR2 from the germline V gene are WNHNN and SYGVQD (reference sequence). This CDR3 has 16 residues. CDR3: CASSESGATAKEKLFF. Written as DNA, the CDR3 is TGCGCCAGCAGTGAGTCGGGGGCAACCGCGAAGGAAAAACTGTTTTTT.

The chain recombines TRBV14 with TRBJ1-1; D is ambiguous. V lost 4 bases and J lost 0, with 12 bases in between. The germline V gene has CDR1 SGHDN and CDR2 FVKESK. The CDR3 spans 15 residues. The DNA for the CDR3 is TGTGCCAGCAGCCTTCCCCGAGGGATGAACACTGAAGCTTTCTTT. It encodes CASSLPRGMNTEAFF.

The chain couples TRBV28 to TRBJ2-3, with 11 bases that match TRBD2. The CDR3 is 16 amino acids. J was trimmed by 6 bases and V by 1 base; bases with no gene match: 6. CDR1 and CDR2 (germline): MDHEN, SYDVKM. CDR3 bases: TGTGCCAGCAGTTTATCAACTAGCGGGAGAGGGGATACGCAGTATTTT. Translating it yields CASSLSTSGRGDTQYF.

This sequence joins TRBV2 and TRBJ1-5; TRBD1 is a possible D gene (5 bases). The ends were cut back, 7 bases at V and 1 base at J, with 14 bases in the middle. Per the germline V gene, CDR1 is SNHLY and CDR2 is FYNNEI. CDR3 size: 15 residues. The DNA for the CDR3 is TGTGCCAGCACCCAGCGGGGGTACAGCAATCAGCCCCAGCATTTT. Translation: CASTQRGYSNQPQHF.

The J gene is TRBJ2-1, the V gene TRBV30, with TRBD2 matching 9 bases. Germline assignment: CDR1 GTSNPN and CDR2 SVGIG (reference sequence). The junction had 10 bases not matched to a gene; V was cut back by 7 bases and J by 9 bases. This CDR3 comprises 13 residues. The CDR3 loop reads CAYSGRINGEQFF. In DNA, the CDR3 is TGTGCCTATAGCGGGAGAATTAACGGTGAGCAGTTCTTC.

On this clone: A read error may account for a junction end that differs from germline. This sequence joins TRBV11-2 and TRBJ2-2; D call uncertain. The CDR3 runs 14 residues. Per germline, CDR1 SGHAT and CDR2 FQNNGV. The CDR3, as DNA: TGTGCCAGCAGGTTAGGGTTGAGCCGCGGGGAGCTGTTTTTT. It yields the protein CASRLGLSRGELFF.